Given below is one TCR beta chain in context. The target of this receptor is not known. No much larger clonotype is one base removed from it; base qualities were not supplied. CDR1 and CDR2, looked up from the germline V gene (reference sequence), are SEHNR and FQNEAQ. The junction carries 19 bases between V and J, which are trimmed by 3 bases and 8 bases respectively. The CDR3 spans 16 residues, from the cysteine through the phenylalanine. Only CDR3 DNA is held: 48 bases, read in frame from base 1. The sample comes from a study of control samples from healthy donors and cancer patients (dated by TCRdb to 2018 to 2020). To prepare the library, the immunoSEQ multiplex PCR assay was applied. This immuneACCESS table, as held by TCRdb, lists in-frame sequences with V and J called but not all clones. Of the missing ones, under half trace to an unresolved V gene in checked studies; the others have no known cause. The sample records roughly 200,000 clones, 91% of which are singletons. 1.5% to 2% of the sample lies in the top ten.

Specimen: blood. The V and J genes are TRBV7-9 and TRBJ1-4; the best D guess is TRBD1, with 5 bases matching. The sequence was collected from a man under 40 in good health. The CDR3 in this case is CASSFNPQGGYEKLFF. The nucleotide sequence reads TGTGCCAGCAGCTTTAACCCCCAGGGTGGGTACGAAAAACTGTTTTTT. Reference TRBV7-9 and TRBJ1-4 proteins supply the regions before and after the CDR3; the full variable domain is: DTGVSQNPRHKITKRGQNVTFRCDPISEHNRLYWYRQTLGQGPEFLTYFQNEAQLEKSRLLSDRFSAERPKGSFSTLEIQRTEQGDSAMYLCASSFNPQGGYEKLFFGSGTQLSVL.